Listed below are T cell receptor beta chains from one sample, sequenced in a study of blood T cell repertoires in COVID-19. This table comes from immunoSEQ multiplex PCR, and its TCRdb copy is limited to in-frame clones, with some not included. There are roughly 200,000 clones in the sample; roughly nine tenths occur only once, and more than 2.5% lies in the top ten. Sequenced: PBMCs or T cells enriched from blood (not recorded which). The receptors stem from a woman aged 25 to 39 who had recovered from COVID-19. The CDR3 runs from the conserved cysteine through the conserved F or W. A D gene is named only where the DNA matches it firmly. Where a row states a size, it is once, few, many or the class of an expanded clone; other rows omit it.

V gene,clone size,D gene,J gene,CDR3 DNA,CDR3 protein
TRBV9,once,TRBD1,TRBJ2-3,TGTGCCAGCAGCGTATCCCACAGGGGGCGTGCAGATACGCAGTATTTT,CASSVSHRGRADTQYF
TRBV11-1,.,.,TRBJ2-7,TGTGCCAGCAGCTTAGAGATTAGCTTTCCCGAGCAGTACTTC,CASSLEISFPEQYF
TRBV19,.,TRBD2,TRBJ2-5,TGTGCCACCCGGACTAGCGGGGGACACCAAGAGACCCAGTACTTC,CATRTSGGHQETQYF
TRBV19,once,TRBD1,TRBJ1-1,TGTGCCAGTAGGACACAGGGGGCTGGGGAAGCTTTCTTT,CASRTQGAGEAFF
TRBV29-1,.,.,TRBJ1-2,TGCAGCGTTGACTCCCAGGGCTATGGCTACACCTTC,CSVDSQGYGYTF
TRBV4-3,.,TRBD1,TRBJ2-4,TGCGCCAGCAGCCAAGTAATTGGGGACAGATATATTCAGTACTTC,CASSQVIGDRYIQYF
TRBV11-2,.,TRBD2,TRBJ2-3,TGTGCCAGCAGCTTAAAAGCGGGGGGCCCGGATACGCAGTATTTT,CASSLKAGGPDTQYF
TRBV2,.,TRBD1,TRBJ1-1,TGTGCCAGCAGGACGGACAGGGATTTAGCTGAAGCTTTCTTT,CASRTDRDLAEAFF
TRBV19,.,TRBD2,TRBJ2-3,TGTGCCAGTAGTATACTAGCGGGGGGAACAGATACGCAGTATTTT,CASSILAGGTDTQYF
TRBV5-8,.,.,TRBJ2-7,TGTGCCAGCAGCTTGGCGGTGGGCCCCTACTCCTACGAGCAGTACTTC,CASSLAVGPYSYEQYF
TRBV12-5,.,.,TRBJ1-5,TGTGCTAGTGGTTTATCGACAGAACTCTATCAGCCCCAGCATTTT,CASGLSTELYQPQHF
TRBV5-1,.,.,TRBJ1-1,TGCGCCAGCAGCTTGGCCTCCGGGGGGAGAACTGAAGCTTTCTTT,CASSLASGGRTEAFF
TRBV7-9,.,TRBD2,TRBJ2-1,TGTGCCAGCAGCTTAGGGACTAGCGGGGGGGCCCCGTTCTTC,CASSLGTSGGAPFF
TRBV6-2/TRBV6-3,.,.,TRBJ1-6,TGTGCCAGCAGTTACGGGGAGGGCCGGGGACCCCTCCACTTT,CASSYGEGRGPLHF
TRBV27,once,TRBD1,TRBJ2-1,TGTGCCAGCAGTTCCGGACAGGGGGCGGGTGAGCAGTTCTTC,CASSSGQGAGEQFF
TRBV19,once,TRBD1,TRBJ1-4,TGTGCCAGTAGTATAGGGAGACAGGGGGCTAAAGAAAAACTGTTTTTT,CASSIGRQGAKEKLFF
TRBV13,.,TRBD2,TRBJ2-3,TGTGCCAGCGGCGGGGGTAGTTTTGATACGCAGTATTTT,CASGGGSFDTQYF
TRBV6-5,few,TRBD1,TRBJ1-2,TGTGCCAGCAGCCAACAGGGGTGGTTTGGCTACACCTTC,CASSQQGWFGYTF
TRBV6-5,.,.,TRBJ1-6,TGTGCCAGCAGCCTACAGCAGAATTATAATTCACCCCTCCACTTT,CASSLQQNYNSPLHF
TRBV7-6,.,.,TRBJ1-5,TGTGCCAGCAGCTTAGGGGCCCATCAGCCCCAGCATTTT,CASSLGAHQPQHF
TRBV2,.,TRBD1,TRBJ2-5,TGTGCCAGCGGGTTGGGACAGGGGTACGAGACCCAGTACTTC,CASGLGQGYETQYF
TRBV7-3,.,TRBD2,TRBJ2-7,TGTGCCAGCAGCTTTCCGGGATCCGGGACTACGCTAACCTACGAGCAGTACTTC,CASSFPGSGTTLTYEQYF
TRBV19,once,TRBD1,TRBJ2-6,TGTGCCAGTAGTATCTTACAGGGGGTCGGCTCTGGGGCCAACGTCCTGACTTTC,CASSILQGVGSGANVLTF
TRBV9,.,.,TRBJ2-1,TGTGCCAGCAGCGCATGGTTCCTCTCTGGGGCTTACAATGAGCAGTTCTTC,CASSAWFLSGAYNEQFF
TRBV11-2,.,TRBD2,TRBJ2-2,TGTGCCAGCAGTTCTATAGCGGGTAGTACGAACACCGGGGAGCTGTTTTTT,CASSSIAGSTNTGELFF
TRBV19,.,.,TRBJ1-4,TGTGCCGCCGGGGGTCGGACTAATGAAAAACTGTTTTTT,CAAGGRTNEKLFF
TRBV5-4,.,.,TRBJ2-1,TGTGCCAGCAGCATCGGGTCTTACAATGAGCAGTTCTTC,CASSIGSYNEQFF
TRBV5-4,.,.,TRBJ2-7,TGTGCCAGCAGCCCGGCGTTCCAGACAGTAAAGGAGCAGTACTTC,CASSPAFQTVKEQYF
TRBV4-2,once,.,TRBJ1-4,TGTGCCAGCAGCCCCCAACAGAATGAAAAACTGTTTTTT,CASSPQQNEKLFF
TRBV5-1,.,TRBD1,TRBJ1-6,TGCGCCAGCAGCCCCGGGACAGTAAATTCACCCCTCCACTTT,CASSPGTVNSPLHF
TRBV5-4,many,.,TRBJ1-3,TGTGCCAGCAGCGGGGGGACTATCTCTGGAAACACCATATATTTT,CASSGGTISGNTIYF
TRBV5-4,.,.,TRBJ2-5,TGTGCCAGCAGCTTGGAGGTCGGGGAAGGTGAGACCCAGTACTTC,CASSLEVGEGETQYF
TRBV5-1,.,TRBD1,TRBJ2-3,TGCGCCAGCAGCTTGACAGGGGTCCGCACAGATACGCAGTATTTT,CASSLTGVRTDTQYF
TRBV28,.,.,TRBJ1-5,TGTGCCAGCAGCTTTGGACAATATCAGCCCCAGCATTTT,CASSFGQYQPQHF
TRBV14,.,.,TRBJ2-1,TGTGCCAGCAGCCATGGACCAAGGACAGTGAACAATGAGCAGTTCTTC,CASSHGPRTVNNEQFF
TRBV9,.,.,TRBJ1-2,TGTGCCAGCAGCGTGGACACCCGTAACTATGGCTACACCTTC,CASSVDTRNYGYTF
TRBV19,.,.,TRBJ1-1,TGTGCCAGTAGTATAGATCAAGTGAGAGAAGCTTTCTTT,CASSIDQVREAFF
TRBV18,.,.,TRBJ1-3,TGTGCCAGCTCACCGGCGAGGGACTCTGGAAACACCATATATTTT,CASSPARDSGNTIYF
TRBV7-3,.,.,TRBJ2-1,TGTGCCAGCAGCTTAAACCCCTCCACAGGACCCCACAATGAGCAGTTCTTC,CASSLNPSTGPHNEQFF
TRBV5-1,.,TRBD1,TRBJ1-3,TGCGCCAGCAGCCCGACAGGGACTCTCTCTGGAAACACCATATATTTT,CASSPTGTLSGNTIYF
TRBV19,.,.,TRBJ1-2,TGTGCCAGTAGTACTTCCGGGACAAACTATGGCTACACCTTC,CASSTSGTNYGYTF
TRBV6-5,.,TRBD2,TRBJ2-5,TGTGCCAGCAGAGCCCCTGTTAGCGGGGCAGAGACCCAGTACTTC,CASRAPVSGAETQYF
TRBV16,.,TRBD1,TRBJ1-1,TGTGCCAGCAGCCGACAGGGAACGGGGAACACTGAAGCTTTCTTT,CASSRQGTGNTEAFF
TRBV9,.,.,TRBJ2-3,TGTGCCAGCAGCGTCGGCACAGATACGCAGTATTTT,CASSVGTDTQYF
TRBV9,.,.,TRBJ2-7,TGTGCCAGCAGCCCGTCCGGCCAGGGAATCTACGAGCAGTACTTC,CASSPSGQGIYEQYF
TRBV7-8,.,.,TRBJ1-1,TGTGCCAGCAGCTTGCCCTTTAGGGAGAGAATGAACACTGAAGCTTTCTTT,CASSLPFRERMNTEAFF
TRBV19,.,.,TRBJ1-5,TGTGCCAGTAGGGAGCTTAATCAGCCCCAGCATTTT,CASRELNQPQHF
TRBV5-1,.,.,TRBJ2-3,TGCGCCAGCAGCTTGGAGACACCCACAGATACGCAGTATTTT,CASSLETPTDTQYF
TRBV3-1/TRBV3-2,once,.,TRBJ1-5,TGTGCCAGCAGCCAATTCGATCAGCCCCAGCATTTT,CASSQFDQPQHF
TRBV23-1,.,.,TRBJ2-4,TGCGCCAGCAGTCAATCGAAAATACTAGCCAAAAACATTCAGTACTTC,CASSQSKILAKNIQYF
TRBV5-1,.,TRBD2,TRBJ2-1,TGCGCCAGCAGCTTTGGACAGCGGGGGGTCTCCTACAATGAGCAGTTCTTC,CASSFGQRGVSYNEQFF